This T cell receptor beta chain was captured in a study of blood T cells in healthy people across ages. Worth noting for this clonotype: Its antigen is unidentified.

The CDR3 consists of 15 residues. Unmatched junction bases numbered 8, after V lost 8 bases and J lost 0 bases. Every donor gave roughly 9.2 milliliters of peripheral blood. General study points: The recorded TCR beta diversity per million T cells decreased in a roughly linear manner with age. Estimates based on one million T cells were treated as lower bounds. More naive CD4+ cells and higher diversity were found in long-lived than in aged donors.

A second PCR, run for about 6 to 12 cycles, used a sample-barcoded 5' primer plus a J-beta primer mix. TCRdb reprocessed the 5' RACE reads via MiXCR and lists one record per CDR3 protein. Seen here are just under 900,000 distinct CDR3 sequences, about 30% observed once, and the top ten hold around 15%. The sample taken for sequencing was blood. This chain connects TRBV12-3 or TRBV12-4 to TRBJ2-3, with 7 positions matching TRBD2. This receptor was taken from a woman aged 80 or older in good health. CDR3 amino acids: CASLTGGMSTDTQYF. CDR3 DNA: TGTGCCAGCTTAACCGGGGGGATGAGCACAGATACGCAGTATTTT.